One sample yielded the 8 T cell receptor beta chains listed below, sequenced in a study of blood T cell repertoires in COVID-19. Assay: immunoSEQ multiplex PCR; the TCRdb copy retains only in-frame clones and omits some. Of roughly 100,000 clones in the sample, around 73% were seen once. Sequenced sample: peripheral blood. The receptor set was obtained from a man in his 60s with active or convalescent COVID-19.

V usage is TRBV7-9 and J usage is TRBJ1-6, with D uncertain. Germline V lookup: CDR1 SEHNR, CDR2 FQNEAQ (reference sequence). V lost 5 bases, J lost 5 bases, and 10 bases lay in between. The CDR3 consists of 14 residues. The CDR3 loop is CASSLMSDNSPLHF. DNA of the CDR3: TGTGCCAGCAGCCTGATGAGCGATAATTCACCCCTCCACTTT.

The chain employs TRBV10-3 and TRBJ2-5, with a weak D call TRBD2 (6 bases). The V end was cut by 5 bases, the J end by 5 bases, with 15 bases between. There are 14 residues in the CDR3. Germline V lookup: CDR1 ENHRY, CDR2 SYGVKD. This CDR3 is CAISSLAGDETQYF. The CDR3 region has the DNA TGTGCCATCAGTTCACTAGCTGGAGACGAGACCCAGTACTTC.

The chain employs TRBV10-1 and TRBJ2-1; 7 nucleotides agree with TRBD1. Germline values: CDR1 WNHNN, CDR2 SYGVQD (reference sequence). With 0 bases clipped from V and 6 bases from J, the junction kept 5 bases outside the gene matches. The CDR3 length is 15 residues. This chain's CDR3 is CASSESKGGLNEQFF. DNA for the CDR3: TGCGCCAGCAGTGAGTCGAAAGGGGGCCTCAATGAGCAGTTCTTC.

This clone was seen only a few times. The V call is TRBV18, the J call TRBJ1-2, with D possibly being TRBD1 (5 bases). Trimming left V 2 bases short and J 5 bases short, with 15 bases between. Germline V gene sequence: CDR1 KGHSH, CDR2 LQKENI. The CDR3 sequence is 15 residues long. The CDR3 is CASSPSQGIMYGYTF. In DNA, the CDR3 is TGTGCCAGCTCACCAAGCCAGGGCATTATGTATGGCTACACCTTC.

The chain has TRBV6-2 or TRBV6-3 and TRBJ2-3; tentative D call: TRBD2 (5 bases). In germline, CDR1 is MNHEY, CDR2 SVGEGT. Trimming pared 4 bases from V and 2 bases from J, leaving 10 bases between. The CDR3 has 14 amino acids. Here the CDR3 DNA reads TGTGCCAGCAGTTTAGACTACTCCACAGATACGCAGTATTTT. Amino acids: CASSLDYSTDTQYF.

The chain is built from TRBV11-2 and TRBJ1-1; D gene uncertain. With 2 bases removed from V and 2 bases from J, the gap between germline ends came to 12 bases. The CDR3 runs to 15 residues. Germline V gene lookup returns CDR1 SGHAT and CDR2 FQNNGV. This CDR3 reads CASSLTWEVNTEAFF. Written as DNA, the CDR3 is TGTGCCAGCAGCTTAACTTGGGAGGTTAACACTGAAGCTTTCTTT.

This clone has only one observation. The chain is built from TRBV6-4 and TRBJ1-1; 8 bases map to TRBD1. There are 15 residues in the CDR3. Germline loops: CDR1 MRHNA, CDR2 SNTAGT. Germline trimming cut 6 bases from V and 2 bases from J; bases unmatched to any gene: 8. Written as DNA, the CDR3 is TGTGCCAGCAGAAGGACAGGGTCAGGAAACACTGAAGCTTTCTTT. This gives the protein CASRRTGSGNTEAFF.

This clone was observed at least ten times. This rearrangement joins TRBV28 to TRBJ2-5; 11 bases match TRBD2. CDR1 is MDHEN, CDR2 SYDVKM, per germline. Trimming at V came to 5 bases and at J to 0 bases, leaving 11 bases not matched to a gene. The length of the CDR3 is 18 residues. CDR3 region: CASSPPRLAGLHQETQYF. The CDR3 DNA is TGTGCCAGCAGTCCGCCTCGACTAGCGGGGCTCCACCAAGAGACCCAGTACTTC. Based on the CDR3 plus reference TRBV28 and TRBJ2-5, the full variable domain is DVKVTQSSRYLVKRTGEKVFLECVQDMDHENMFWYRQDPGLGLRLIYFSYDVKMKEKGDIPEGYSVSREKKERFSLILESASTNQTSMYLCASSPPRLAGLHQETQYFGPGTRLLVL.